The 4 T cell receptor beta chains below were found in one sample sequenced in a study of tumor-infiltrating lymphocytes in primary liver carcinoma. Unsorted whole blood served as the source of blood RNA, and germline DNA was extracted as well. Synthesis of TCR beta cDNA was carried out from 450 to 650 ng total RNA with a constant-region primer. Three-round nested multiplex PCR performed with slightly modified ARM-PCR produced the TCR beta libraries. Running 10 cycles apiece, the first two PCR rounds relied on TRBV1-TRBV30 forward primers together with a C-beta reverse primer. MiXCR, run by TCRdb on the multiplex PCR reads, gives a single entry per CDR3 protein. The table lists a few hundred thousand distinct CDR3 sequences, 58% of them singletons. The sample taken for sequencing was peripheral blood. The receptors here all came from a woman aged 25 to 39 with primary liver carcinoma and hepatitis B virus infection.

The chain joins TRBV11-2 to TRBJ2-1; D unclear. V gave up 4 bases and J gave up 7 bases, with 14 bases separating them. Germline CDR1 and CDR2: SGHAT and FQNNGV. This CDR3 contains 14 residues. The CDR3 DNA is TGTGCCAGCAGCTCAGATCGTTCTATGAATGAGCAGTTCTTC. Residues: CASSSDRSMNEQFF.

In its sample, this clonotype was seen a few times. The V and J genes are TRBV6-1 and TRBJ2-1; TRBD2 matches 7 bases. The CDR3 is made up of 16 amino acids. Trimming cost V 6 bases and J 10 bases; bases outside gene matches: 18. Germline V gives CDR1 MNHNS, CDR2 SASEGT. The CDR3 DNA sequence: TGTGCCAGCAGCAAAAAGGGACCCGGGAGGCCAAGGGAGCAGTTCTTC. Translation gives CASSKKGPGRPREQFF.

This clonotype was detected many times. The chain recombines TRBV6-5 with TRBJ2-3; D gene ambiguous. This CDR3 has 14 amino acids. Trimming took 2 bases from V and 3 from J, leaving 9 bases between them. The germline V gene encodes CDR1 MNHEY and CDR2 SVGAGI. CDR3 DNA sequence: TGTGCCAGCAGTTACGAGTGGGGAACAGATACGCAGTATTTT. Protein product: CASSYEWGTDTQYF.

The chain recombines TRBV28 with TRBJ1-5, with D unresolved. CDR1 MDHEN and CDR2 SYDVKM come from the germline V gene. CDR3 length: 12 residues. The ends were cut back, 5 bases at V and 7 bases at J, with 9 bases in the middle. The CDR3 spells CASSLTPQPQHF. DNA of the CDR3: TGTGCCAGCAGTCTTACCCCCCAGCCCCAGCATTTT.